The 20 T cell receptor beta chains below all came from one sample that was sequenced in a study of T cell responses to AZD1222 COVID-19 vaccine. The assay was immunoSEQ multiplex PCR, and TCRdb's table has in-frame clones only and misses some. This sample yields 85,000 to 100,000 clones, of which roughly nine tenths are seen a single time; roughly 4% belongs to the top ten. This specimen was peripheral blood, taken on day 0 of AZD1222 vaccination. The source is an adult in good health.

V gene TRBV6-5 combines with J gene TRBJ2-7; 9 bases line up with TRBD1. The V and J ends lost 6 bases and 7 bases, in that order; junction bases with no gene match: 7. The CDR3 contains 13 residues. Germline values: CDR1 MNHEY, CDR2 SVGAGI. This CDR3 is CASSETGGSEQYF. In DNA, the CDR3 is TGTGCCAGCAGCGAGACAGGGGGTTCGGAGCAGTACTTC.

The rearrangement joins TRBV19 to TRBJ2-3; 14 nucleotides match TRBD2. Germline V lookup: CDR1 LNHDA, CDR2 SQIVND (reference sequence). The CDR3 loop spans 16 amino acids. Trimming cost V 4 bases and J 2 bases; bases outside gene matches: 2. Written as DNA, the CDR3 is TGTGCCAGTAGTACGGGACTAGCGGGGGCCACAGATACGCAGTATTTT. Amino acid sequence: CASSTGLAGATDTQYF.

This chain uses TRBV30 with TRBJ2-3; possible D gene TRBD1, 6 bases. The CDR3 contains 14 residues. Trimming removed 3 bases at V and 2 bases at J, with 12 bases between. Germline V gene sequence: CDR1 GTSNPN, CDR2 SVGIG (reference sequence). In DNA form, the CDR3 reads TGTGCCTGGAGCCCCGACAGGACCACAGATACGCAGTATTTT. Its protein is CAWSPDRTTDTQYF.

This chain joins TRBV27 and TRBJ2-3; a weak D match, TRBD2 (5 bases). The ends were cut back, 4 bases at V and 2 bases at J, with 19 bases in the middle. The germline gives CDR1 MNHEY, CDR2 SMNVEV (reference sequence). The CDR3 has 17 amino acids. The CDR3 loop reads CASSSRGTEPLTDTQYF. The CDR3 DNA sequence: TGTGCCAGCAGTTCTCGGGGTACGGAACCGCTCACAGATACGCAGTATTTT.

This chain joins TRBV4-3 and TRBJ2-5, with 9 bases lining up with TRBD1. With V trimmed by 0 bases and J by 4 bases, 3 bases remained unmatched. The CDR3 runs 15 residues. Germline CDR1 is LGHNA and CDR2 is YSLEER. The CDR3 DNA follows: TGCGCCAGCAGCCAAGAAGGGACAGGGAGAGAGACCCAGTACTTC. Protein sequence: CASSQEGTGRETQYF.

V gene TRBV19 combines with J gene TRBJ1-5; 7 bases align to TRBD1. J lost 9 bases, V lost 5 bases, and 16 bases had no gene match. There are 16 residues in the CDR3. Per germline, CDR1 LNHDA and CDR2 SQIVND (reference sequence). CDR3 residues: CASSLSGQTLGTPQHF. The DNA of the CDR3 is TGTGCCAGTAGTTTATCGGGACAGACGCTCGGTACGCCCCAGCATTTT.

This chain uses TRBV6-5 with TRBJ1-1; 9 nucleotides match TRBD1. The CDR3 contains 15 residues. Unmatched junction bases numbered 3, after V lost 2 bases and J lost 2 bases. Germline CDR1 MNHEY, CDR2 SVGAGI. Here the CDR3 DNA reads TGTGCCAGCAGTTACGGACAGGGGTCTAACACTGAAGCTTTCTTT. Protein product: CASSYGQGSNTEAFF.

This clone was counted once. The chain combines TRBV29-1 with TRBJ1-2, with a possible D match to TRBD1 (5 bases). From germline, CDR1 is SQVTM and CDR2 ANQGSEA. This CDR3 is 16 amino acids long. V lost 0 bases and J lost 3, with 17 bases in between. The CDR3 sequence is CSVEEGRTPGHYGYTF. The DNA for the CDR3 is TGCAGCGTTGAAGAGGGACGGACCCCAGGGCACTATGGCTACACCTTC.

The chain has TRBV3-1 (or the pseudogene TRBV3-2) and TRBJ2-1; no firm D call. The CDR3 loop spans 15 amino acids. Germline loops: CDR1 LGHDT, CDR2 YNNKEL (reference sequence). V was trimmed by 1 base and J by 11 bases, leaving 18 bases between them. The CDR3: CASSQGSASENKQFF. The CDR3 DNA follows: TGTGCCAGCAGCCAAGGGTCGGCCTCCGAAAATAAGCAGTTCTTC.

CDR3 sequence reads: CASRGGGYTF. The CDR3 region has the DNA TGTGCCAGTAGAGGTGGAGGCTACACCTTC. This chain uses TRBV19 with TRBJ1-2; D gene unclear. CDR1 and CDR2 (germline): LNHDA, SQIVND (reference sequence). Deletions cut 6 bases from V and 8 bases from J, with 7 bases between. The CDR3 consists of 10 residues.

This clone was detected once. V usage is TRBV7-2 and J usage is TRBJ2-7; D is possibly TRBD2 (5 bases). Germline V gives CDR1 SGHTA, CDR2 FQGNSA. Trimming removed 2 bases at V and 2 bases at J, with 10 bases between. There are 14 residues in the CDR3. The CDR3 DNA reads TGTGCCAGCAGCTTACTTGGGAGAACCTACGAGCAGTACTTC. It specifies CASSLLGRTYEQYF.

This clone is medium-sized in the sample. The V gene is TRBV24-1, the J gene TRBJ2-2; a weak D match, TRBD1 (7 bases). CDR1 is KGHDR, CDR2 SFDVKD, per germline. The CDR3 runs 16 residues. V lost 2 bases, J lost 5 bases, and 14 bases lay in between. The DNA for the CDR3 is TGTGCCACCAGTGATTGGGGCAGGGGGGTAACCGGGGAGCTGTTTTTT. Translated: CATSDWGRGVTGELFF.

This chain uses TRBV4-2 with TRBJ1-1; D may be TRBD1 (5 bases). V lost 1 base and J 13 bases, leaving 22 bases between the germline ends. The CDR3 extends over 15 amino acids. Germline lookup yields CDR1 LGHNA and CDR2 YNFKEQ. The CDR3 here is CASSQGRDRMPAGFF. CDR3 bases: TGTGCCAGCAGCCAAGGGCGGGACCGAATGCCTGCCGGTTTCTTT.

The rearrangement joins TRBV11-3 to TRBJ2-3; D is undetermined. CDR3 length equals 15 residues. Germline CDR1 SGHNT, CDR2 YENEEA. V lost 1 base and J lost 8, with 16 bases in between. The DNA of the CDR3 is TGTGCCAGCAGCTTAGGGGAAGCAGGTCAAGGTACGCAGTATTTT. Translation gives CASSLGEAGQGTQYF.

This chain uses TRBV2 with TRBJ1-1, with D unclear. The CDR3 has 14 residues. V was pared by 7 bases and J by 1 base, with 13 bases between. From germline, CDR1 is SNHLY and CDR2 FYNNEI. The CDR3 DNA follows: TGTGCCAGCAACGCATTACAGAGGAACACTGAAGCTTTCTTT. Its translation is CASNALQRNTEAFF.

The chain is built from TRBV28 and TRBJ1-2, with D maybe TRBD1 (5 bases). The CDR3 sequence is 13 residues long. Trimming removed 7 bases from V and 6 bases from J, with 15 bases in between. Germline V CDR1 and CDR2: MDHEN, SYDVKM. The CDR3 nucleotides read TGTGCCAGCAATACAGGAGCCCTCAATGGCTACACCTTC. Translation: CASNTGALNGYTF.

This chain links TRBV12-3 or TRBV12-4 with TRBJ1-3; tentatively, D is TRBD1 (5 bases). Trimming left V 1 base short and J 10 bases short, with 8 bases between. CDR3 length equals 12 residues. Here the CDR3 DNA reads TGTGCCAGCAGTTTAGTGGGGCAAACCATATATTTT. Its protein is CASSLVGQTIYF.

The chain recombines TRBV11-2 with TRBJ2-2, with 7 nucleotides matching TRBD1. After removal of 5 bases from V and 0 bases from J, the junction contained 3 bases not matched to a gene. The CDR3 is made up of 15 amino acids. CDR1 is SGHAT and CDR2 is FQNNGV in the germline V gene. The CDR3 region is CASSKGQSNTGELFF. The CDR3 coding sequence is TGTGCCAGCAGCAAGGGACAGTCGAACACCGGGGAGCTGTTTTTT.

The CDR3 nucleotides read TGTGCCAGCAGCTTGGGGGGCTTACAGATCGGGACTGAAAAACTGTTTTTT. As protein: CASSLGGLQIGTEKLFF. J is TRBJ1-4 and V is TRBV5-6, with D possibly TRBD1 on 5 matching bases. Trimming pared 0 bases from V and 7 bases from J, leaving 19 bases between. Germline CDR1 is SGHDT and CDR2 is YYEEEE. The CDR3 is made up of 17 amino acids.

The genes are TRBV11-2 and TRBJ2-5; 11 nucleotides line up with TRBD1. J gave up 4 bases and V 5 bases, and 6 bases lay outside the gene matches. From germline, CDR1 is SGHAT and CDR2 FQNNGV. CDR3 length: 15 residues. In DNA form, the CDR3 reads TGTGCCAGCAGCGCCGGACAGGGGGCGGGAGAGACCCAGTACTTC. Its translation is CASSAGQGAGETQYF.